This T cell receptor beta chain was profiled in a study of T cells after yellow fever vaccination. TCRdb fed the 5' RACE reads into MiXCR, producing one record per CDR3 protein. This sample has around 310,000 distinct CDR3 sequences, with around 3.9% found just once. Germline lookup yields CDR1 SGHRS and CDR2 YFSETQ. Trimming removed 2 bases at V and 5 bases at J, with 10 bases between. This CDR3 comprises 13 residues. This clonotype was recorded many times. This specimen was PBMCs, taken on the day of the yellow fever booster vaccination. This rearrangement joins TRBV5-1 to TRBJ1-2; possible D gene TRBD1, 6 bases. The clonotype was recovered from a man between 18 and 29 years old who received the YFV17D yellow fever vaccine. The CDR3 DNA reads TGCGCCAGCAGCTTAGGACAGCAGTATGGCTACACCTTC. Residues: CASSLGQQYGYTF.